The sequence of this TCR beta chain was determined in a study of blood T cell repertoires in COVID-19. On the study more broadly: The study drew acute and convalescent COVID-19 samples from the United States, Italy and Spain. The analysed material was cDNA or gDNA that came from T cells, B-cell-depleted T cells, or PBMCs.

Participants came from roughly 25 US areas, aged roughly 18 to 90 years. Which cohort a participant joined came from the clinical history participants gave. Clones were sequenced by immunoSEQ multiplex PCR, and TCRdb holds only the in-frame ones, with some missing. In the table there are nearly 250,000 clones, 65% to 90% of which are singletons. Germline V gene lookup returns CDR1 SGDLS and CDR2 YYNGEE. V was clipped by 4 bases and J by 3 bases; unmatched bases: 12. This CDR3 comprises 17 residues. V is TRBV9 and J is TRBJ2-7, with TRBD1 matching over 11 bases. The source material was PBMCs or T cells enriched from blood (not recorded which). The source is a woman between 50 and 59 years old with acute COVID-19. CDR3 region: CASSRVIHGTGGYEQYF. CDR3 nucleotide sequence: TGTGCCAGCAGCAGAGTGATTCACGGGACAGGGGGCTACGAGCAGTACTTC. Full variable domain (outside the CDR3, taken from reference TRBV9 and TRBJ2-7): DSGVTQTPKHLITATGQRVTLRCSPRSGDLSVYWYQQSLDQGLQFLIQYYNGEERAKGNILERFSAQQFPDLHSELNLSSLELGDSALYFCASSRVIHGTGGYEQYFGPGTRLTVT.